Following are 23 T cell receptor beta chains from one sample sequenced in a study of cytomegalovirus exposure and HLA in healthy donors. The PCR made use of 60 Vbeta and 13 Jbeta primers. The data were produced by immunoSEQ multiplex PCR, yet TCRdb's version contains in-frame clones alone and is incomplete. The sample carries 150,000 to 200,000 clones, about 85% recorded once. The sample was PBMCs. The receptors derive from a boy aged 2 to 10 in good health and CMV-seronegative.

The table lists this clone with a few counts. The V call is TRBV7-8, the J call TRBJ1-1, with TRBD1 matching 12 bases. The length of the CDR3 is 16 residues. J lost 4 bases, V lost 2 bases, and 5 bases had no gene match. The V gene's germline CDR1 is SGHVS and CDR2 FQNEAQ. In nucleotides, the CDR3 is TGTGCCAGCAGCTTATGGGGGACAGGGGGCGGCACTGAAGCTTTCTTT. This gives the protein CASSLWGTGGGTEAFF.

The DNA of the CDR3 is TGTGCCAGCAGGGGGGCGGCCCAAGAGACCCAGTACTTC. Translating gives CASRGAAQETQYF. This sequence joins TRBV28 and TRBJ2-5, with D possibly being TRBD1 (6 bases). CDR3 size: 13 residues. Germline V CDR1 and CDR2: MDHEN, SYDVKM. Trimming took off 6 bases at V and 1 base at J, with 9 bases between the two ends.

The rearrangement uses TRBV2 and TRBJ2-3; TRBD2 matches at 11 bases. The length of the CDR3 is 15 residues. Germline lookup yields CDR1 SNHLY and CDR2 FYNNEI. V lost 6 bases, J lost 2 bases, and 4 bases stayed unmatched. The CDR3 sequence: CASRELAGDTDTQYF. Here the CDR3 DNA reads TGTGCCAGCAGAGAACTAGCGGGAGACACAGATACGCAGTATTTT.

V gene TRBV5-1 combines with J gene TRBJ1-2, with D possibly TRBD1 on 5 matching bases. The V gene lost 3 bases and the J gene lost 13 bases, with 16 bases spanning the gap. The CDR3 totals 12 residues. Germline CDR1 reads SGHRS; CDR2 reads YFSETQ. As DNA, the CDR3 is TGCGCCAGCAGCTACAGTTCCGGGGACTGCACCTTC. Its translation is CASSYSSGDCTF.

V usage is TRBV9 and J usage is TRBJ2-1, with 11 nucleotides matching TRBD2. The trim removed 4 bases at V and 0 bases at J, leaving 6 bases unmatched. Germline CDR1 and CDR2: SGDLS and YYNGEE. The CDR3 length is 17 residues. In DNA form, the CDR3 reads TGTGCCAGCAGCCTCGATGGACTAGCGGGCTCCTACAATGAGCAGTTCTTC. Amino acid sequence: CASSLDGLAGSYNEQFF.

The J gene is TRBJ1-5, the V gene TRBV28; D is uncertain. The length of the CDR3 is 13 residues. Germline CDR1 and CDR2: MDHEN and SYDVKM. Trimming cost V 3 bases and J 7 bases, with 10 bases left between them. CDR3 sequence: CASSFSARQPQHF. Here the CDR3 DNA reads TGTGCCAGCAGTTTCTCCGCGAGACAGCCCCAGCATTTT.

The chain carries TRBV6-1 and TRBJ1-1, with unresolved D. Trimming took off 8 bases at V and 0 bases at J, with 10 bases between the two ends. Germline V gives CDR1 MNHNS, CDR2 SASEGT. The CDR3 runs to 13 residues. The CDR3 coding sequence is TGTGCCAGCCTGAGAGGGATGAACACTGAAGCTTTCTTT. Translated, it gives CASLRGMNTEAFF.

The CDR3 bases are TGTGCCAGCAGCTCCAATCGACAGTCCAACACCGGGGAGCTGTTTTTT. Translating it yields CASSSNRQSNTGELFF. V and J are TRBV7-9 and TRBJ2-2; maybe TRBD1 (5 bases). V dropped 4 bases and J dropped 2 bases, with 14 bases sitting between them. The CDR3 spans 16 residues. The germline gives CDR1 SEHNR, CDR2 FQNEAQ (reference sequence). Based on the CDR3 plus reference TRBV7-9 and TRBJ2-2, the full variable domain is DTGVSQNPRHKITKRGQNVTFRCDPISEHNRLYWYRQTLGQGPEFLTYFQNEAQLEKSRLLSDRFSAERPKGSFSTLEIQRTEQGDSAMYLCASSSNRQSNTGELFFGEGSRLTVL.

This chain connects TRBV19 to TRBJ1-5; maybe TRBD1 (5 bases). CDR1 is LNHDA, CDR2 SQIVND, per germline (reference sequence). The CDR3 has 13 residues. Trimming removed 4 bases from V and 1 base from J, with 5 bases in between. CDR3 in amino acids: CASSTGSNQPQHF. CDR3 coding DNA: TGTGCCAGTAGTACAGGGAGCAATCAGCCCCAGCATTTT.

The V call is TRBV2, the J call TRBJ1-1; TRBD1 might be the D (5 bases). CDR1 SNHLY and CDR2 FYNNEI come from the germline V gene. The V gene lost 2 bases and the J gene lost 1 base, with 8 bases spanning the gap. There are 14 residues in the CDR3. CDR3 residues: CASSERQGNTEAFF. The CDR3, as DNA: TGTGCCAGCAGTGAAAGGCAGGGGAACACTGAAGCTTTCTTT.

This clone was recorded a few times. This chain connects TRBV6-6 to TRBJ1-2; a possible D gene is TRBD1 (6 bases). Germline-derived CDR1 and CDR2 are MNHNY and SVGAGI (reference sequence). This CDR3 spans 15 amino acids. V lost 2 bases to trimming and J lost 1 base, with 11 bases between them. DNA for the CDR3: TGTGCCAGCAGTTACGGGGGGGGCGATAACTATGGCTACACCTTC. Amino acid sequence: CASSYGGGDNYGYTF.

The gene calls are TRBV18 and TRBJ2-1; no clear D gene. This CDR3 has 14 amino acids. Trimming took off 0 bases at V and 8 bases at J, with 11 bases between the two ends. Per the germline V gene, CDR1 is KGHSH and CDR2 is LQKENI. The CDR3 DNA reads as TGTGCCAGCTCACCACCGGCGGCCATGGATGAGCAGTTCTTC. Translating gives CASSPPAAMDEQFF.

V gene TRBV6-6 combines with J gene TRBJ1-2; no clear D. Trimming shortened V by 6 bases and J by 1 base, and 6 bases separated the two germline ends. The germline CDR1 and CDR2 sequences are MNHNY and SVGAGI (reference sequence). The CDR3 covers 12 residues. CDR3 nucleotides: TGTGCCAGCAGCACAAATAACTATGGCTACACCTTC. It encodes CASSTNNYGYTF.

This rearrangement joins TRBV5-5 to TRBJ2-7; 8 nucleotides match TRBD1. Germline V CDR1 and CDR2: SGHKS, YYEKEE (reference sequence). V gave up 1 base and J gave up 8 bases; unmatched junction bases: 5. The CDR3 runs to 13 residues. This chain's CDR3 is CASSLTTGGQQYV. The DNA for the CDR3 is TGTGCCAGCAGCTTGACTACAGGGGGTCAGCAGTACGTC.

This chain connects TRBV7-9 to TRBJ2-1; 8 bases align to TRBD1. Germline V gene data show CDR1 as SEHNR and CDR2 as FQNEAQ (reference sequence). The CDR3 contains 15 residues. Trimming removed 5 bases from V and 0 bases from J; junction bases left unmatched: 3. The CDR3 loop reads CASSGTGGSYNEQFF. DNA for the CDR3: TGTGCCAGCAGCGGAACAGGGGGCTCCTACAATGAGCAGTTCTTC. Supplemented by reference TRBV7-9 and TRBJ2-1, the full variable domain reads DTGVSQNPRHKITKRGQNVTFRCDPISEHNRLYWYRQTLGQGPEFLTYFQNEAQLEKSRLLSDRFSAERPKGSFSTLEIQRTEQGDSAMYLCASSGTGGSYNEQFFGPGTRLTVL.

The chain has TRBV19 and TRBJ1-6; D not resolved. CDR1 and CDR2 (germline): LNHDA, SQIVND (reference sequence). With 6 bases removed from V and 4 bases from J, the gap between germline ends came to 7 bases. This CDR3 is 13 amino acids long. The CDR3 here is CASRGLYNSPLHF. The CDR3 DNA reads TGTGCCAGTAGAGGACTTTATAATTCACCCCTCCACTTT.

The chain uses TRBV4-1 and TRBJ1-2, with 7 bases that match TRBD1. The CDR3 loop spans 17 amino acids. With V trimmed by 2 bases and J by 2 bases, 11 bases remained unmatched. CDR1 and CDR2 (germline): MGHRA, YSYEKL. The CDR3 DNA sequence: TGCGCCAGCAGCCAACCCACCCGGGGACAGAGCAACTATGGCTACACCTTC. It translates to CASSQPTRGQSNYGYTF.

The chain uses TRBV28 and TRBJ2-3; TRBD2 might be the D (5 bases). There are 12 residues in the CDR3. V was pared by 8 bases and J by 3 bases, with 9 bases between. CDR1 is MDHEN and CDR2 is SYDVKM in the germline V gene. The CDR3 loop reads CASGSSTDTQYF. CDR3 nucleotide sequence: TGTGCCAGCGGGAGTTCTACAGATACGCAGTATTTT.

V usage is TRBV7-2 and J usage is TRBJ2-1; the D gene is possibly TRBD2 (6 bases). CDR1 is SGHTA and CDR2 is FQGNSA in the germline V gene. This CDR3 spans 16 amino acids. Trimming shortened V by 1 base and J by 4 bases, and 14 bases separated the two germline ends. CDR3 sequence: CASSLVGSSAYNEQFF. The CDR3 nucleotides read TGTGCCAGCAGCTTAGTCGGGAGTTCGGCGTACAATGAGCAGTTCTTC.

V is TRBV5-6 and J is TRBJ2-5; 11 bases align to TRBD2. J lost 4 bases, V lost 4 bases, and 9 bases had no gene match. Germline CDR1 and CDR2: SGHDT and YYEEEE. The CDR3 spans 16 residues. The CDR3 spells CASSLVAGGRGETQYF. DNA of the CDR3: TGTGCCAGCAGCCTGGTAGCGGGAGGGCGGGGAGAGACCCAGTACTTC.

CDR3 DNA sequence: TGTGCCAGTAGTGAGAAGGGGGCCTACAATGAGCAGTTCTTC. This translates into CASSEKGAYNEQFF. This rearrangement joins TRBV19 to TRBJ2-1; maybe TRBD1 (6 bases). Germline V gene lookup returns CDR1 LNHDA and CDR2 SQIVND (reference sequence). The V end lost 5 bases, the J end lost 2 bases, and 10 bases lay between the germline ends. This CDR3 has 14 residues.

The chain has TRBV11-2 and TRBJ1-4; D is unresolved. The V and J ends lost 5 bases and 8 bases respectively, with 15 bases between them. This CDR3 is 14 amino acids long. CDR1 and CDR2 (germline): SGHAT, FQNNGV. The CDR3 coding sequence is TGTGCCAGCAGCCCCCTCCAGTCTCGAGAAAAACTGTTTTTT. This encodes CASSPLQSREKLFF.

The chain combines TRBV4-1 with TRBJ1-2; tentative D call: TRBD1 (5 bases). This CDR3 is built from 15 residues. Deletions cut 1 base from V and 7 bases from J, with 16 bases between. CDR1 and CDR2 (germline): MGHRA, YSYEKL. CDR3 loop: CASSQVIGGAVGYTF. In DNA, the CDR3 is TGCGCCAGCAGCCAAGTGATCGGCGGGGCGGTTGGCTACACCTTC.